This T cell receptor beta chain was captured in a study of blood T cell repertoires in COVID-19 (dated by TCRdb to the early 2020s). Concerning the study at large: Samples covering the acute and convalescent phases of COVID-19 were provided by collaborators in the United States, Italy and Spain. The prospective study material was composed of cDNA or gDNA derived from T cells, B-cell-depleted T cells, or PBMCs. Deeply sampled blood TCRbeta repertoires from subjects exposed to, actively infected with, or recovered from COVID-19 were included in the dataset. The repertoires were released in a freely available public database meant as a resource for research on the immune response to SARS-CoV-2. Samples came from the ongoing ImmuneRACE study (first 160 participants) plus 1,254 subjects from 6 global collaborators. Nearly every sample came with metadata listing a de-identified subject ID, COVID-19 status, age in years and sex. Where available, HLA class I and class II types were taken from metadata supplied by the sample provider and were not determined by assay-based typing. Broader findings and caveats from the paper: The quantity of clinical and demographic metadata differed by source and by participant and was supplied without curation.

Participants in the prospective study were enrolled through a virtual design, were aged about 18 to 100 years, and lived in roughly 25 United States geographic areas. In the prospective study, cohorts were assigned on the basis of participant-reported clinical history obtained from a screening survey and a study questionnaire. Recovered participants in ImmuneRACE Cohort 3 were defined by two consecutive negative NP/OP PCR tests, clearance by a healthcare professional, or resolution of symptoms. In the prospective study, whole blood, serum and a nasopharyngeal or oropharyngeal swab were collected from each participant by mobile phlebotomists. Participants in the prospective study had the option to provide additional blood draws and questionnaires over a 2-month period. Before DNA extraction, prospective study blood samples were shipped either frozen or at room temperature. TCRbeta CDR3 regions were amplified from genomic DNA by means of the immunoSEQ Assay, a bias-controlled multiplex PCR. In the paper's pipeline: Within the assay, amplification of reference gene primers was used to estimate how many nucleated cells each sample contained. Sequence reads were collapsed and filtered to measure the absolute abundance of every unique TCRbeta CDR3 rearrangement. For each sample, productive Simpson clonality was calculated by taking the square root of Simpson's diversity index across productive rearrangements. Imported from immuneACCESS, the table was reduced by TCRdb to in-frame sequences with V and J called. These copies leave out some clones; in studies compared against another copy, an unresolved V gene accounts for under half, and the cause of the remainder is not known. V, J and clone size derive from that table, while D and trimming were established from the DNA sequence. The sample includes 150,000 or so clones, with around 83% observed a single time. The ten biggest clones cover over 12% of the sample.

To note about this clone: What this receptor recognizes is not known. Base quality data are lacking; no much larger clone is found one base away.

Including the terminal cysteine and phenylalanine, the CDR3 comprises 14 residues. Of the read, only the CDR3 DNA is kept; its 42 bases are in frame from base 1. Trimming at the junction amounts to 3 bases on V and 5 bases on J, and the germline ends lie 12 bases apart. CDR1 and CDR2 (MNHEY, SMNVEV) derive from the germline V gene (reference sequence). This clonotype was sampled from a man between 50 and 59 years old who had recovered from COVID-19. Recombination joined TRBV27 with TRBJ2-3; the D gene is perhaps TRBD1, from 5 matching bases. Sequenced input: PBMCs or T cells enriched from blood (not recorded which). The nucleotide sequence is TGTGCCAGCAGTTTGAGACAGCCAGGAGATACGCAGTATTTT. Translated, it reads CASSLRQPGDTQYF.